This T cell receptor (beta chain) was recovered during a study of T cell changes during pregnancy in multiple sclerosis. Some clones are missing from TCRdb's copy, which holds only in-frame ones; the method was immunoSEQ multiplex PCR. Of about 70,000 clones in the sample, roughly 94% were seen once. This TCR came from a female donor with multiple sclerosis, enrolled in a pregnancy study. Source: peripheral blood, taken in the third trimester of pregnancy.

CDR3 sequence reads: CASSVDGLAGDREFF. In DNA form, the CDR3 reads TGTGCCAGCAGCGTAGACGGACTAGCGGGGGACCGGGAGTTCTTC. The V and J genes are TRBV9 and TRBJ2-1, with 13 bases aligning to TRBD2. After removal of 0 bases from V and 14 bases from J, the junction contained 8 bases not matched to a gene. The germline CDR1 and CDR2 sequences are SGDLS and YYNGEE. The CDR3 runs 15 residues.